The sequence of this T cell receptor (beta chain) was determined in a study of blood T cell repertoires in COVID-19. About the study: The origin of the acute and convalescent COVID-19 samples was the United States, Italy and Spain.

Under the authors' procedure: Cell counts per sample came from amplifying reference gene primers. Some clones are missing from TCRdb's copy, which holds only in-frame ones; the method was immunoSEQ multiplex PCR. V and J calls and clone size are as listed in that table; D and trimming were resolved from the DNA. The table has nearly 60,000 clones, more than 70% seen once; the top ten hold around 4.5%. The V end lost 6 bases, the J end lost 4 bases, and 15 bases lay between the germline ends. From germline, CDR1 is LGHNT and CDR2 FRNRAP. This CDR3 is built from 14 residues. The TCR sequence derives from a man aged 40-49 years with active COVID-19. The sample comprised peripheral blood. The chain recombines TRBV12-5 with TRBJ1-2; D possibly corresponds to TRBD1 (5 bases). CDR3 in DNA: TGTGCTAGTGGGGGGCCGGCAGGTGTCTATGGCTACACCTTC. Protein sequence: CASGGPAGVYGYTF.